The T cell receptor (beta chain) described here comes from a study of OX40 agonist ivuxolimab in advanced cancers. Overall study context: Ivuxolimab is a fully human IgG2 antibody that activates OX40 (CD134).

Data came from immunoSEQ multiplex PCR; TCRdb stores just in-frame clones and leaves some out. This sample carries 60,000 or so clones, approximately 91% of them seen once, and the ten largest clones take about 4.8%. CDR3 length: 14 residues. The germline gives CDR1 LNHDA, CDR2 SQIVND (reference sequence). The V and J ends lost 2 bases and 4 bases respectively, with 9 bases between them. This receptor was obtained from an adult with an advanced solid tumor such as melanoma, head and neck, liver or kidney cancer. This sample comprised CD4+ or CD8+ T cells sorted from blood, obtained in a trial of the OX40 agonist ivuxolimab. The chain combines TRBV19 with TRBJ1-3, with D unclear. CDR3 bases: TGTGCCAGTAGTATATTCCCCCCCGGAAACACCATATATTTT. Translation gives CASSIFPPGNTIYF.